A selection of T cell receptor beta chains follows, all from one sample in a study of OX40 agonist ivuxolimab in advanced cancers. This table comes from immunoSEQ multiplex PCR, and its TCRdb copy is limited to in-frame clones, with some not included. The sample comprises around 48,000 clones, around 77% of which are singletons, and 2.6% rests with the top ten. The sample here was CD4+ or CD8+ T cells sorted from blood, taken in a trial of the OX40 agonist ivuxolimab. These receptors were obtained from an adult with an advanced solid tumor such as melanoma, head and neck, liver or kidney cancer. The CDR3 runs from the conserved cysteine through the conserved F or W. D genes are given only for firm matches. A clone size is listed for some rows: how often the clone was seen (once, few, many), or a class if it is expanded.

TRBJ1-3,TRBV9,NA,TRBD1,CASSATGPSGNTIYF,TGTGCCAGCAGCGCGACAGGGCCTTCTGGAAACACCATATATTTT
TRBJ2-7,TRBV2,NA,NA,CAIQDISEQYF,TGTGCCATCCAGGATATTAGCGAGCAGTACTTC
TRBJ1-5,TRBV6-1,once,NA,CASQQGEGQPQHF,TGTGCCAGCCAACAGGGAGAAGGTCAGCCCCAGCATTTT
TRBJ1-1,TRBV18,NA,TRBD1,CASSGFPGQGSEAFF,TGTGCCAGCTCAGGATTTCCGGGACAGGGGTCTGAAGCTTTCTTT
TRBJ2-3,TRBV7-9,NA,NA,CASSLVATTDTQYF,TGTGCCAGCAGCTTAGTTGCCACCACAGATACGCAGTATTTT
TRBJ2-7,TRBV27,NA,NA,CASSLGGRGEQYF,TGTGCCAGCAGTTTAGGGGGGCGTGGGGAGCAGTACTTC
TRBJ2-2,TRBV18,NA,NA,CASSPNLNTGELFF,TGTGCCAGCTCACCCAATCTTAACACCGGGGAGCTGTTTTTT
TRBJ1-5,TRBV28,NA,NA,CASSFGSRGYNQPQHF,TGTGCCAGCAGTTTTGGTTCCAGGGGATACAATCAGCCCCAGCATTTT
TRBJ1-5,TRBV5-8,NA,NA,CASSQGRGGNQPQHF,TGTGCCAGCAGCCAAGGCCGAGGGGGGAATCAGCCCCAGCATTTT
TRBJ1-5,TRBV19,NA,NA,CASSPQATYSNQPQHF,TGTGCCAGTAGTCCCCAGGCTACTTATAGCAATCAGCCCCAGCATTTT
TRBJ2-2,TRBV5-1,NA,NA,CASSTPTEINTGELFF,TGCGCCAGCAGCACCCCGACAGAGATCAACACCGGGGAGCTGTTTTTT
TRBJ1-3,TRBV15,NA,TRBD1,CATSREGQGGNTIYF,TGTGCCACCAGCAGAGAGGGACAGGGGGGAAACACCATATATTTT
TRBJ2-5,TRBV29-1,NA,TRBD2,CSVELGLGQETQYF,TGCAGCGTTGAATTGGGACTAGGGCAAGAGACCCAGTACTTC
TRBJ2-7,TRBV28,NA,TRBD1,CASSLPGTGYEQYF,TGTGCCAGCAGTTTACCTGGGACAGGGTACGAGCAGTACTTC
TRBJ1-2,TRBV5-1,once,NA,CASSLDRNYGYTF,TGCGCCAGCAGCTTGGACAGGAACTATGGCTACACCTTC
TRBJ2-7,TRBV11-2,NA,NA,CASSLDAGTPREQYF,TGTGCCAGCAGCTTAGACGCGGGGACACCCCGCGAGCAGTACTTC
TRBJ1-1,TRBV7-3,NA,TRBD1,CASSDSGTATGTEAFF,TGTGCCAGCAGCGATTCCGGGACAGCCACGGGGACTGAAGCTTTCTTT
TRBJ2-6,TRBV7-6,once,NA,CASSLEGAGSGANVLTF,TGTGCCAGCAGCTTAGAGGGGGCGGGGTCTGGGGCCAACGTCCTGACTTTC
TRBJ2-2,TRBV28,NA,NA,CASSNTNTGELFF,TGTGCCAGCAGCAATACTAACACCGGGGAGCTGTTTTTT
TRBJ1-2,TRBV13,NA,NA,CASSLGPTLNYGYTF,TGTGCCAGCAGCTTAGGCCCGACCCTTAACTATGGCTACACCTTC